This TCR beta chain was documented in a study of blood T cells in healthy people across ages. Regarding the study as a whole: Donor CMV infection status was unknown, possibly confounding age-related changes in expanded clonotypes. No conclusive comparison of naive versus antigen-experienced cells was possible with unsorted PBMCs.

Per the germline V gene, CDR1 is MDHEN and CDR2 is SYDVKM. The CDR3 sequence is 16 residues long. Trimming took 5 bases from V and 4 from J; bases not matched to a gene: 8. The sample, around 10 milliliters of peripheral blood, was drawn from each donor. This clonotype appeared a few times. The antigen is not known. Through a sample-barcoded 5' primer and a J-beta primer mix, a second PCR was run for about 7 to 12 cycles. TCRdb used MiXCR to reprocess the 5' RACE reads, holding one entry per CDR3 protein. The repertoire includes roughly 1.7 million distinct CDR3 sequences, about 35% of them detected once, and about 10% sits in the top ten.

This chain links TRBV28 with TRBJ1-2; 12 bases are shared with TRBD1. The receptor comes from a young woman in good health. Specimen: blood. As DNA, the CDR3 is TGTGCCAGCAGTACCGGGGACAGGGGGCAGCGCTATGGCTACACCTTC. It translates to CASSTGDRGQRYGYTF.